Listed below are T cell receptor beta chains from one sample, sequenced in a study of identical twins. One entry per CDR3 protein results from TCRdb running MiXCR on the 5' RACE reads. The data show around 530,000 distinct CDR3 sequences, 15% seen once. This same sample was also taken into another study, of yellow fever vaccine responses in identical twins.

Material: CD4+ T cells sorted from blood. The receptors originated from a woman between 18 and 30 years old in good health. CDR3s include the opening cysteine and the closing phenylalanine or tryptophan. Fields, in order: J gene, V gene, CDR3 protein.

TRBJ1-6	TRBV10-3	CAISESTSPLHF
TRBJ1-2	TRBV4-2	CASSQKDGNYGYTF
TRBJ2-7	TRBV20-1	CSAVRGLAGSSYEQYF
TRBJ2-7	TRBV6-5	CASSSGQGMTYEQYF
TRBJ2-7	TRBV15	CATSRERTGGYEQYF
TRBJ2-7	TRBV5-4	CASSGGLAGLSYEQYF
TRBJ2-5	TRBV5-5	CASSLFSGETQYF
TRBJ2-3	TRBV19	CASSIGGTSTDTQYF
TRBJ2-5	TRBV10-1	CASSSDREYETQYF
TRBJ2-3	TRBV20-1	CSATPRGGGFPDTQYF
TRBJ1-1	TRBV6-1	CASTQGGGTEAFF
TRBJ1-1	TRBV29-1	CSVEPRLAPNTEAFF
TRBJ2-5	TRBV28	CASSSRGWTQYF
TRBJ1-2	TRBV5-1	CASSSIGGANYGYTF
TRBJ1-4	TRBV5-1	CASSLEGDRVREKLFF
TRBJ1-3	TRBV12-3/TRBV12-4	CASREDRVNFGNTIYF
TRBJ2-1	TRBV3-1	CASSRRDVGGNEQFF
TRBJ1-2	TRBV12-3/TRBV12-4	CASSSGSYGYTF
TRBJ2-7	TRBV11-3	CASSSLAGVEEQYF
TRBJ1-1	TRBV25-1	CASGGTGGTEAFF
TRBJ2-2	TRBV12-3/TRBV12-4	CASSSIGGGGELFF
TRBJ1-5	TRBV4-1	CASSQDRRVQPQHF
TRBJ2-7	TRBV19	CASSDSGGYEQYF
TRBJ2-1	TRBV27	CASSQLGYKYNEQFF
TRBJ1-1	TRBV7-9	CASSPEGTEAFF
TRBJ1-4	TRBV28	CASIADQGSLWGKLFF
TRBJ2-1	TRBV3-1	CASSQSLQVAGQFF
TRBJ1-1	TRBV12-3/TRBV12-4	CASSLRGGYTEAFF
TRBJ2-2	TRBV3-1	CASSPPPRTGQTGELFF
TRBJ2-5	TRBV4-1	CASSQGLAGTETQYF
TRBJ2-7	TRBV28	CASSLTGRRGYEQYF
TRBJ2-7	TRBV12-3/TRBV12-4	CASSGQGRSYEQYF
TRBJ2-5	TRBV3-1	CASSPGYGTQYF
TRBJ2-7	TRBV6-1	CASSRLAEATYEQYF
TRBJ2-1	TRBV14	CASSPLAINEQFF
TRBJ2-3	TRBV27	CASSLEGGAGGVPDTQYF
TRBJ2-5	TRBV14	CASSPWTDQETQYF
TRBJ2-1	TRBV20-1	CSAGDGPNNEQFF
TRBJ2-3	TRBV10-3	CAISLTPGQGTDTQYF
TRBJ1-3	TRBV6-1	CASSDGGLGNTIYF
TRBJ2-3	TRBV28	CASNTDSLLFSTDTQYF
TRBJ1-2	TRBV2	CASLGTVTPLYGYTF
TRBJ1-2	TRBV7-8	CASSPKPGSHGYTF
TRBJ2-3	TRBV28	CATRVSTDTQYF
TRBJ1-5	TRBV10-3	CAISEFAGSAQPQHF
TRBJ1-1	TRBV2	CASSGYGGVLNTEAFF
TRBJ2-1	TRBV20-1	CSAREGFYNEQFF
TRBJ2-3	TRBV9	CASSFVQYYTDTQYF
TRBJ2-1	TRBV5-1	CANPSPAGGCHEQFF
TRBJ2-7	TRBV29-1	CSGIGAGSYEQYF
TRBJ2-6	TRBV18	CASSTGTALWGANVLTF
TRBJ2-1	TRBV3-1	CASSQWGGYNEQFF
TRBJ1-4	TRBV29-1	CSVEEEGRVNEKLFF
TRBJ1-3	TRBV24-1	CATSDPKQGGNTIYF
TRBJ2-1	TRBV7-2	CASSLASISYNEQFF
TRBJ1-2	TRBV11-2	CASSTYRGQGYGYTF
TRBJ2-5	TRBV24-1	CATSDPSGFFETQYF
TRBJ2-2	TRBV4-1	CASSQATFTGELFF
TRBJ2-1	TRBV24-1	CATSDRTEQFF